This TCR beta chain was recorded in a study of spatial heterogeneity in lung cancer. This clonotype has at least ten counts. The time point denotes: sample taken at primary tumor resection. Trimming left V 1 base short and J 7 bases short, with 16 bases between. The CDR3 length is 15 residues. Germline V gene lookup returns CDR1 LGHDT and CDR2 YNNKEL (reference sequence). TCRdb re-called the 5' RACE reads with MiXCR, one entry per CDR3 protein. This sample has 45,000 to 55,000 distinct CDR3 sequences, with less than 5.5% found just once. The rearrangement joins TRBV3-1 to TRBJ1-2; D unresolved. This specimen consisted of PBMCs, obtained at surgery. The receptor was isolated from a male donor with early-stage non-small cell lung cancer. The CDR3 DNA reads TGTGCCAGCAGCCAAGTTTTGTCTCAAAGCGGTGGCTACACCTTC. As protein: CASSQVLSQSGGYTF. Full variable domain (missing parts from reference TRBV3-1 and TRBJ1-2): DTAVSQTPKYLVTQMGNDKSIKCEQNLGHDTMYWYKQDSKKFLKIMFSYNNKELIINETVPNRFSPKSPDKAHLNLHINSLELGDSAVYFCASSQVLSQSGGYTFGSGTRLTVV.